A single sample gave rise to the 23 T cell receptor beta chains below, sequenced in a study of blood T cell repertoires in COVID-19. Measured with immunoSEQ multiplex PCR; TCRdb has only the in-frame clones, and not every one. The sample has about 150,000 clones, over 65% seen once. Material for sequencing was peripheral blood. These receptors originate from a man older than 75 with acute or convalescent COVID-19.

The chain is built from TRBV2 and TRBJ2-1; D perhaps matches TRBD2 (6 bases). V lost 5 bases and J lost 0, with 14 bases in between. Per germline, CDR1 SNHLY and CDR2 FYNNEI. The CDR3 runs to 16 residues. CDR3 bases: TGTGCCAGCAGTATAAGGCGCGGGGTCTCCTACAATGAGCAGTTCTTC. This codes for CASSIRRGVSYNEQFF.

The chain uses TRBV18 and TRBJ1-1; no clear D. This CDR3 has 15 residues. The germline CDR1 and CDR2 sequences are KGHSH and LQKENI. V lost 3 bases, J lost 6 bases, and 17 bases lay in between. CDR3 loop: CASSPRTSVGSEAFF. DNA of the CDR3: TGTGCCAGCTCACCTCGCACATCAGTTGGCTCTGAAGCTTTCTTT. Complete variable domain (other parts from reference TRBV18 and TRBJ1-1): NAGVMQNPRHLVRRRGQEARLRCSPMKGHSHVYWYRQLPEEGLKFMVYLQKENIIDESGMPKERFSAEFPKEGPSILRIQQVVRGDSAAYFCASSPRTSVGSEAFFGQGTRLTVV.

V gene TRBV6-5 combines with J gene TRBJ1-5; D may be TRBD1 (5 bases). V gave up 8 bases and J gave up 3 bases, with 17 bases separating them. This CDR3 region has 15 residues. Looked up from germline, CDR1 is MNHEY and CDR2 is SVGAGI. CDR3 coding DNA: TGTGCCAGCGGCCGGGTCTCGGGGGTCAATCAGCCCCAGCATTTT. Its translation is CASGRVSGVNQPQHF.

The rearrangement joins TRBV6-5 to TRBJ1-1; D is ambiguous. CDR1 MNHEY and CDR2 SVGAGI come from the germline V gene. This CDR3 spans 13 amino acids. Trimming left V 8 bases short and J 3 bases short, with 13 bases between. The CDR3 DNA is TGTGCCAGCTGCTCTCAAGCCTACACTGAAGCTTTCTTT. Its protein product is CASCSQAYTEAFF.

The chain combines TRBV6-5 with TRBJ1-2; no clear D. The CDR3 sequence is 13 residues long. Germline CDR1 and CDR2: MNHEY and SVGAGI. V was clipped by 6 bases and J by 4 bases, with 12 bases between them. The CDR3 sequence: CASRSLGGYGYTF. CDR3 nucleotide sequence: TGTGCCAGCAGGTCCCTGGGAGGCTATGGCTACACCTTC.

Turning to this clone: This specimen includes other DNA sequences encoding the same CDR3. V is TRBV3-1 (or the pseudogene TRBV3-2) and J is TRBJ2-2, with a tentative D call TRBD2 (5 bases). The CDR3 sequence is 13 residues long. Germline V gene lookup returns CDR1 LGHDT and CDR2 YNNKEL (reference sequence). Trimming stripped 6 bases from V and 1 base from J, with 6 bases between. CDR3 sequence: CASRGLNTGELFF. The CDR3 nucleotides are TGTGCCAGCAGAGGACTGAACACCGGGGAGCTGTTTTTT.

DNA of the CDR3: TGTGCCAGCAGCTTGGCCGGGGGAAGTGGCTATGGCTACACCTTC. Its translation: CASSLAGGSGYGYTF. The J gene is TRBJ1-2, the V gene TRBV5-5; D is perhaps TRBD1 (5 bases). This CDR3 is built from 15 residues. Trimming removed 0 bases at V and 4 bases at J, with 13 bases between. Germline-derived CDR1 and CDR2 are SGHKS and YYEKEE (reference sequence).

The rearrangement joins TRBV29-1 to TRBJ2-7; D is unresolved. CDR1 and CDR2 from the germline V gene are SQVTM and ANQGSEA. V lost 6 bases, J lost 2 bases, and 17 bases lay in between. The CDR3 extends over 14 amino acids. CDR3 DNA sequence: TGCAGCGTCGTACTAAACGAGGTGACCTACGAGCAGTACTTC. Its translation is CSVVLNEVTYEQYF.

CDR3 amino acids: CAIRADRGQHQPQHF. In DNA form, the CDR3 reads TGTGCCATCAGGGCGGACAGGGGCCAACATCAGCCCCAGCATTTT. The chain has TRBV10-3 and TRBJ1-5; 9 positions match TRBD1. Germline CDR1 and CDR2: ENHRY and SYGVKD. Trimming removed 6 bases from V and 5 bases from J; junction bases left unmatched: 8. The CDR3 spans 15 residues.

This chain links TRBV27 with TRBJ1-6; 7 bases match TRBD1. The V and J ends lost 4 bases and 7 bases, in that order; junction bases with no gene match: 7. This CDR3 has 15 amino acids. Germline CDR1 and CDR2: MNHEY and SMNVEV (reference sequence). CDR3 coding DNA: TGTGCCAGCAGTTACTTGACAGGGTTGAATTCACCCCTCCACTTT. This encodes CASSYLTGLNSPLHF.

The J gene is TRBJ2-3, the V gene TRBV7-3; perhaps TRBD2 as D (6 bases). The length of the CDR3 is 13 residues. With 6 bases removed from V and 2 bases from J, the gap between germline ends came to 9 bases. The V gene's germline CDR1 is SGHTA and CDR2 FQGTGA. The CDR3 reads CASRRTNTDTQYF. The CDR3 bases are TGTGCCAGCAGACGGACTAACACAGATACGCAGTATTTT.

This chain links TRBV18 with TRBJ2-1; D is perhaps TRBD2 (5 bases). Germline V gene data show CDR1 as KGHSH and CDR2 as LQKENI. V was cut by 2 bases and J by 10 bases, with 18 bases left in between. The CDR3 spans 15 residues. For the CDR3, the DNA is TGTGCCAGCTCACCAGAAAGCCTAGCCTCGAGCGAGCAGTTCTTC. It codes for CASSPESLASSEQFF.

V is TRBV24-1 and J is TRBJ2-5; D may be TRBD2 (6 bases). Germline values: CDR1 KGHDR, CDR2 SFDVKD. Trimming left V 4 bases short and J 5 bases short, with 19 bases between. The CDR3 is 16 amino acids. The CDR3 region has the DNA TGTGCCACCAGTGACTATGGGACTGACGGCCACGAGACCCAGTACTTC. Amino acids: CATSDYGTDGHETQYF.

This rearrangement joins TRBV6-5 to TRBJ2-5; maybe TRBD2 (5 bases). The CDR3 is made up of 15 amino acids. The ends were cut back, 2 bases at V and 1 base at J, with 11 bases in the middle. Germline CDR1 reads MNHEY; CDR2 reads SVGAGI. In nucleotides, the CDR3 is TGTGCCAGCAGTTACGTCCCGGGATCCCAAGAGACCCAGTACTTC. Its translation is CASSYVPGSQETQYF.

This clone occurred once. V usage is TRBV7-2 and J usage is TRBJ2-5; the match to TRBD2 covers 8 bases. The V gene end was trimmed by 1 base and the J gene end by 1 base; junction bases not matched to a gene: 5. This CDR3 has 16 residues. The V gene's germline CDR1 is SGHTA and CDR2 FQGNSA. The CDR3 here is CASSLGAGGPQETQYF. In DNA form, the CDR3 reads TGTGCCAGCAGCTTAGGTGCGGGGGGCCCCCAAGAGACCCAGTACTTC.

This sequence joins TRBV6-5 and TRBJ1-5; TRBD1 matches at 9 bases. V shed 8 bases, J shed 7 bases, and the junction held 12 bases outside the gene matches. CDR1 is MNHEY and CDR2 is SVGAGI in the germline V gene. This CDR3 spans 15 amino acids. The CDR3, as DNA: TGTGCCAGCGGGCTACCGGGACAGGGTGGACAGCCCCAGCATTTT. It is translated as CASGLPGQGGQPQHF.

CDR3 sequence: CATSTGGLANQETQYF. The DNA of the CDR3 is TGTGCCACCAGCACGGGGGGACTAGCGAACCAAGAGACCCAGTACTTC. The gene calls are TRBV15 and TRBJ2-5; 10 nucleotides agree with TRBD2. V shed 4 bases and J 0 bases; nucleotides not matched to a gene: 5. This CDR3 contains 16 residues. The V gene's germline CDR1 is LNHNV and CDR2 YYDKDF (reference sequence).

V is TRBV7-8 and J is TRBJ2-3, with D perhaps TRBD1 (5 bases). CDR1 and CDR2 (germline): SGHVS, FQNEAQ. The CDR3 is 13 residues long. V lost 11 bases, J lost 0 bases, and 12 bases lay in between. CDR3 protein: CADRQLSTDTQYF. CDR3 nucleotide sequence: TGTGCCGATAGACAGCTTAGCACAGATACGCAGTATTTT.

This clone was detected only once. The chain links TRBV27 to TRBJ1-3; D remains ambiguous. The CDR3 spans 14 residues. V was cut by 6 bases and J by 0 bases, with 9 bases left in between. Germline values: CDR1 MNHEY, CDR2 SMNVEV (reference sequence). As DNA, the CDR3 is TGTGCCAGCAGCATTAGTTACTCTGGAAACACCATATATTTT. This gives the protein CASSISYSGNTIYF.

The V and J genes are TRBV5-4 and TRBJ2-2; D uncertain. CDR1 and CDR2 from the germline V gene are SGHNT and YYREEE (reference sequence). Trimming pared 2 bases from V and 5 bases from J, leaving 4 bases between. The CDR3 length is 12 residues. DNA for the CDR3: TGTGCCAGCAGCTTACAAACCGGGGAGCTGTTTTTT. Amino acids: CASSLQTGELFF.

This clone was recorded only once. The V and J genes are TRBV10-3 and TRBJ2-3; 11 nucleotides line up with TRBD2. The CDR3 contains 13 residues. V lost 8 bases and J lost 6; bases outside the gene matches: 4. Germline CDR1 is ENHRY and CDR2 is SYGVKD. CDR3 DNA sequence: TGTGCCATCGGACTAGCGGGTTCGGATACGCAGTATTTT. The encoded protein is CAIGLAGSDTQYF.

This clone was detected once. The rearrangement uses TRBV5-1 and TRBJ1-2; D possibly corresponds to TRBD1 (6 bases). Trimming took 4 bases from V and 7 from J, leaving 20 bases between them. CDR1 and CDR2 (germline): SGHRS, YFSETQ. This CDR3 region has 15 residues. The CDR3 DNA follows: TGCGCCAGCAGCCCGGGACAAGGAGTAGCGGGTGGCTACACCTTC. Translated, it gives CASSPGQGVAGGYTF. The full variable domain, its missing parts supplied by reference TRBV5-1 and TRBJ1-2, is KAGVTQTPRYLIKTRGQQVTLSCSPISGHRSVSWYQQTPGQGLQFLFEYFSETQRNKGNFPGRFSGRQFSNSRSEMNVSTLELGDSALYLCASSPGQGVAGGYTFGSGTRLTVV.

This chain uses TRBV6-5 with TRBJ2-7; TRBD1 might be the D (5 bases). The germline V gene has CDR1 MNHEY and CDR2 SVGAGI. Between the trimmed V and J ends, which lost 6 bases and 1 base, there was a span of 16 bases. The CDR3 covers 15 residues. The CDR3 DNA reads as TGTGCCAGCAGCACCTTGACAGCCTCTTCCTACGAGCAGTACTTC. Amino acids: CASSTLTASSYEQYF.